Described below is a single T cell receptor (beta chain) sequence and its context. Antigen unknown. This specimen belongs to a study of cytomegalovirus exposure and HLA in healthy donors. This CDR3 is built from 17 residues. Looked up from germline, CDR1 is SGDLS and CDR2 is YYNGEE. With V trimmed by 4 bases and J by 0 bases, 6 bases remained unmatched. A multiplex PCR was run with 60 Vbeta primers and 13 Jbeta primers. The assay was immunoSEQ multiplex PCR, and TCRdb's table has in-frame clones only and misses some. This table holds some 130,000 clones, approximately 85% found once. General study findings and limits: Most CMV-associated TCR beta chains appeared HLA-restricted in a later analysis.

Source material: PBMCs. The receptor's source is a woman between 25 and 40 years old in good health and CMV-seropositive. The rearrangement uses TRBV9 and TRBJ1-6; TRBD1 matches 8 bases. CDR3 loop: CASSRQGRSSYNSPLHF. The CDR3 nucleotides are TGTGCCAGCAGCCGACAGGGGAGGAGCTCCTATAATTCACCCCTCCACTTT.